This record looks at one T cell receptor (beta chain) sequence and its context. Germline V lookup: CDR1 SGHNT, CDR2 YYREEE (reference sequence). The CDR3 runs 15 residues. The V end was cut by 0 bases, the J end by 4 bases, with 11 bases between. This entry comes from a study of blood T cell repertoires in COVID-19. As processed by the authors: Reference gene primers were amplified, and this amplification served to estimate nucleated cell counts. Here immunoSEQ multiplex PCR was the method, and the copy in TCRdb shows in-frame clones only, minus some. The D gene and trimming were derived from the DNA, and the V and J assignments and clone size from that table. The sample gives about 170,000 clones, 86% of which show up once; roughly 7% is in the top ten.

This sequence was found in a woman older than 75 in a cohort sampled during active or convalescent COVID-19. The chain recombines TRBV5-4 with TRBJ2-1; D might be TRBD2 (6 bases). The material sequenced was peripheral blood. CDR3: CASSLARELYNEQFF. CDR3 sequence (DNA): TGTGCCAGCAGCTTGGCGCGGGAACTATACAATGAGCAGTTCTTC. Combining the CDR3 with reference TRBV5-4 and TRBJ2-1 gives the whole variable domain ETGVTQSPTHLIKTRGQQVTLRCSSQSGHNTVSWYQQALGQGPQFIFQYYREEENGRGNFPPRFSGLQFPNYSSELNVNALELDDSALYLCASSLARELYNEQFFGPGTRLTVL.